The rows below give T cell receptor beta chains drawn from one sample of a study of CD8+ T cells in alopecia areata. Clones were read by immunoSEQ multiplex PCR, and TCRdb kept only the in-frame ones, dropping some. The sample has approximately 150,000 clones, around 54% seen once. Sequencing was done on a sample of CD4+ T cells sorted from blood. All receptors derive from a human donor in good health. The conserved cysteine and the conserved F or W are not part of the CDR3 here. Fields, in order: clone size, V gene, J gene, CDR3 protein. Rows give clone size only sometimes, using once, few, many, or a class for an expanded clone.

clone size: -; V gene: TRBV19; J gene: TRBJ2-1; CDR3 protein: ASRLAAGRNEQF
clone size: -; V gene: TRBV5-4; J gene: TRBJ2-5; CDR3 protein: ASSLAGPGETQY
clone size: -; V gene: TRBV27; J gene: TRBJ1-2; CDR3 protein: ASTSRGGFNYGYT
clone size: -; V gene: TRBV5-4; J gene: TRBJ2-6; CDR3 protein: ASSGGRGAGANVLT
clone size: -; V gene: TRBV29-1; J gene: TRBJ2-3; CDR3 protein: SGGLANISPDTQY
clone size: few; V gene: TRBV5-1; J gene: TRBJ1-1; CDR3 protein: ASSSGTGRLMNTEAF
clone size: -; V gene: TRBV5-1; J gene: TRBJ2-1; CDR3 protein: ASTSGIGGYEQF
clone size: few; V gene: TRBV5-4; J gene: TRBJ2-1; CDR3 protein: ASSLGATRYNEQF
clone size: few; V gene: TRBV5-4; J gene: TRBJ2-5; CDR3 protein: ASSGPGMIQETQY
clone size: -; V gene: TRBV29-1; J gene: TRBJ1-3; CDR3 protein: SVGQSDGNTIY
clone size: few; V gene: TRBV2; J gene: TRBJ1-5; CDR3 protein: ASRMTGVSNQPQH
clone size: -; V gene: TRBV6-5; J gene: TRBJ1-1; CDR3 protein: ASGGRGQMNTEAF
clone size: few; V gene: TRBV28; J gene: TRBJ2-5; CDR3 protein: ASRRTGGETQY
clone size: -; V gene: TRBV13; J gene: TRBJ2-3; CDR3 protein: ASSSPSSTDTQY
clone size: once; V gene: TRBV15; J gene: TRBJ2-5; CDR3 protein: ATSRDTPGLAETQY
clone size: few; V gene: TRBV19; J gene: TRBJ2-1; CDR3 protein: ARYVKRESLTYNEQF
clone size: -; V gene: TRBV27; J gene: TRBJ1-2; CDR3 protein: ASSVAGDGYT
clone size: -; V gene: TRBV5-1; J gene: TRBJ1-2; CDR3 protein: ASSPRDSIYGYT
clone size: few; V gene: TRBV14; J gene: TRBJ2-3; CDR3 protein: ASSQASSATQY
clone size: few; V gene: TRBV5-4; J gene: TRBJ2-7; CDR3 protein: ASSLDSQKTYEQY
clone size: once; V gene: TRBV15; J gene: TRBJ2-1; CDR3 protein: ATSGPRLGGPIDEQF
clone size: -; V gene: TRBV30; J gene: TRBJ2-1; CDR3 protein: AWSVQASVYNEQF
clone size: few; V gene: TRBV21-1; J gene: TRBJ2-5; CDR3 protein: ASSKGQETQY
clone size: few; V gene: TRBV29-1; J gene: TRBJ2-1; CDR3 protein: SVAGTSGRSSYNEQF
clone size: -; V gene: TRBV5-1; J gene: TRBJ2-5; CDR3 protein: ASSGGQGTKRAQY
clone size: -; V gene: TRBV30; J gene: TRBJ2-3; CDR3 protein: AWSRTSGFLDTQY
clone size: -; V gene: TRBV7-9; J gene: TRBJ2-3; CDR3 protein: ASSRDWTQY
clone size: -; V gene: TRBV2; J gene: TRBJ2-7; CDR3 protein: ASASRGADEQY
clone size: -; V gene: TRBV7-9; J gene: TRBJ2-7; CDR3 protein: ASSLLLTGVTSYEQY
clone size: -; V gene: TRBV5-1; J gene: TRBJ2-1; CDR3 protein: ASSGQGQGYNEQF
clone size: -; V gene: TRBV14; J gene: TRBJ1-2; CDR3 protein: ASSQRDRVDGYT
clone size: -; V gene: TRBV7-6; J gene: TRBJ2-7; CDR3 protein: ASSPSTVPTEQY
clone size: -; V gene: TRBV15; J gene: TRBJ2-5; CDR3 protein: ATSSPLGETQY
clone size: -; V gene: TRBV2; J gene: TRBJ1-2; CDR3 protein: ARDGRHYGYT
clone size: -; V gene: TRBV29-1; J gene: TRBJ1-3; CDR3 protein: SVYDRVGDNTIY
clone size: -; V gene: TRBV2; J gene: TRBJ2-4; CDR3 protein: ASRVNRGPGNIQY
clone size: -; V gene: TRBV18; J gene: TRBJ2-7; CDR3 protein: ASLPTGAGVYEQY
clone size: -; V gene: TRBV25-1; J gene: TRBJ1-5; CDR3 protein: ASAGGRNQPQH
clone size: few; V gene: TRBV5-6; J gene: TRBJ2-7; CDR3 protein: ASSLQREPAYEQY
clone size: few; V gene: TRBV7-9; J gene: TRBJ2-7; CDR3 protein: ASSLLISGATYEQY
clone size: -; V gene: TRBV29-1; J gene: TRBJ1-2; CDR3 protein: SVERKPYGYT
clone size: -; V gene: TRBV25-1; J gene: TRBJ2-2; CDR3 protein: ASSARGRNTGELF
clone size: -; V gene: TRBV5-4; J gene: TRBJ2-5; CDR3 protein: ASSRSSSVRQETQY
clone size: -; V gene: TRBV30; J gene: TRBJ1-2; CDR3 protein: AWKNGPLNYGYT
clone size: few; V gene: TRBV6-5; J gene: TRBJ2-1; CDR3 protein: ASSGGGSGKVEQF
clone size: -; V gene: TRBV11-2; J gene: TRBJ2-7; CDR3 protein: ASSDGQRSYEQY
clone size: -; V gene: TRBV9; J gene: TRBJ2-5; CDR3 protein: ASSVGRGQETQY